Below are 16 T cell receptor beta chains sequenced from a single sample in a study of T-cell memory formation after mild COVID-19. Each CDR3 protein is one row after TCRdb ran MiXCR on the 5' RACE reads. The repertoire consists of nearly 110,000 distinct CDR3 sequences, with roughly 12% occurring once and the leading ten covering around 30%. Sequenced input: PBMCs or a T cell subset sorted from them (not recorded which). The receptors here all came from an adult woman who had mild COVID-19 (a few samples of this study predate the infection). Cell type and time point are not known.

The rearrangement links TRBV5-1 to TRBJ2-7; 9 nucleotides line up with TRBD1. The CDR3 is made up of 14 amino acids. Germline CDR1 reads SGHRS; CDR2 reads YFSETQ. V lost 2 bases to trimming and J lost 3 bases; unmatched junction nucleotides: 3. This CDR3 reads CASSLEGQGYEQYF. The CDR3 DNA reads TGCGCCAGCAGCTTAGAGGGACAGGGCTACGAGCAGTACTTC. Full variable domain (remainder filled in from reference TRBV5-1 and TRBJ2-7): KAGVTQTPRYLIKTRGQQVTLSCSPISGHRSVSWYQQTPGQGLQFLFEYFSETQRNKGNFPGRFSGRQFSNSRSEMNVSTLELGDSALYLCASSLEGQGYEQYFGPGTRLTVT.

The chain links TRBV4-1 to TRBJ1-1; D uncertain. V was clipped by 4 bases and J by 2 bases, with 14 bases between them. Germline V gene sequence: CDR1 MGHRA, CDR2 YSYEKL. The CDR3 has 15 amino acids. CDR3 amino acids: CASSPLVRGNTEAFF. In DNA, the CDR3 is TGCGCCAGCAGCCCCCTCGTTCGGGGTAACACTGAAGCTTTCTTT.

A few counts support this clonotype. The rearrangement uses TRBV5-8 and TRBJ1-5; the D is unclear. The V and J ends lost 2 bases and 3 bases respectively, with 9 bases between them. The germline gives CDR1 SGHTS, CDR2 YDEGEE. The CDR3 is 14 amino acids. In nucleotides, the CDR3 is TGTGCCAGCAGCTTCTGGGGTCCCAATCAGCCCCAGCATTTT. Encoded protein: CASSFWGPNQPQHF.

The CDR3 reads CATSEEPGLAGEDTQYF. Written as DNA, the CDR3 is TGTGCCACCAGTGAAGAACCGGGACTAGCGGGAGAGGATACGCAGTATTTT. The V call is TRBV24-1, the J call TRBJ2-3, with 14 positions matching TRBD2. Germline CDR1 reads KGHDR; CDR2 reads SFDVKD. J was trimmed by 6 bases and V by 4 bases; bases with no gene match: 8. CDR3 size: 17 residues.

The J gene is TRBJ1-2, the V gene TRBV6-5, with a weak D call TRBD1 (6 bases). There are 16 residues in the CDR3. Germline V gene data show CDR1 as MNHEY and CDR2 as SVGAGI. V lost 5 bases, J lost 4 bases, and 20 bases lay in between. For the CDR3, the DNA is TGTGCCAGCAGTCCACAAATCCTCAGGGGTGGCTATGGCTACACCTTC. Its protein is CASSPQILRGGYGYTF.

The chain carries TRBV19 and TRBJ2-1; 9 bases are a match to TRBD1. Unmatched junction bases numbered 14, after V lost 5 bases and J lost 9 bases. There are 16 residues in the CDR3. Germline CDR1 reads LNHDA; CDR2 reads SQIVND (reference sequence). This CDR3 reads CASSYRGLGPFFEQFF. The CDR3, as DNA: TGTGCCAGTAGTTACAGGGGGCTCGGACCATTCTTTGAGCAGTTCTTC.

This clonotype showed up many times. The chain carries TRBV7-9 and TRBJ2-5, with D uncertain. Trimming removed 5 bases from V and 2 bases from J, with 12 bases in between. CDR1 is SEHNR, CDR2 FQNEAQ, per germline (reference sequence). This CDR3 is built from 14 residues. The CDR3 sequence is CASSEIVNQETQYF. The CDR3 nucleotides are TGTGCCAGCAGCGAAATAGTGAATCAAGAGACCCAGTACTTC.

CDR3 amino acids: CASSVAGTSGSLDTQYF. In nucleotides, the CDR3 is TGTGCCAGCAGCGTAGCCGGGACTAGCGGGAGTCTGGATACGCAGTATTTT. This sequence joins TRBV9 and TRBJ2-3; 14 nucleotides agree with TRBD2. From germline, CDR1 is SGDLS and CDR2 YYNGEE. This CDR3 comprises 17 residues. J gave up 6 bases and V 0 bases, and 6 bases lay outside the gene matches.

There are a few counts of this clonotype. This CDR3 is CASRPGGLMNTGELFF. The CDR3 DNA is TGTGCCAGCAGACCGGGGGGTCTGATGAACACCGGGGAGCTGTTTTTT. The V and J genes are TRBV7-9 and TRBJ2-2, with 7 bases identical to TRBD2. J was trimmed by 1 base and V by 6 bases; bases with no gene match: 8. This CDR3 is built from 16 residues. Germline-derived CDR1 and CDR2 are SEHNR and FQNEAQ (reference sequence).

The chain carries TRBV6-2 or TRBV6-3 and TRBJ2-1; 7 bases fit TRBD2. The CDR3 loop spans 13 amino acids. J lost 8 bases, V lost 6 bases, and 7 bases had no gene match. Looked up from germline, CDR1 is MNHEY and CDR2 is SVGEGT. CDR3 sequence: CASSRDYGDEQFF. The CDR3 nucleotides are TGTGCCAGCAGCCGGGACTACGGCGATGAGCAGTTCTTC.

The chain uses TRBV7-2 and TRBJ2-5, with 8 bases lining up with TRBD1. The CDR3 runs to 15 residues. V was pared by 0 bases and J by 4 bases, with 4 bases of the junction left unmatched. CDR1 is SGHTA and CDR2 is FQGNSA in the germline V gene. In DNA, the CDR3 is TGTGCCAGCAGCTTAGCGCTAGGACAGGGAGAGACCCAGTACTTC. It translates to CASSLALGQGETQYF.

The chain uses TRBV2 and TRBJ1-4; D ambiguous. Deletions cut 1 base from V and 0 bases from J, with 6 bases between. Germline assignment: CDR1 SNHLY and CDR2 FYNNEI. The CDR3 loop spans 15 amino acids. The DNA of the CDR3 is TGTGCCAGCAGTGAAGGGGGTGCAACTAATGAAAAACTGTTTTTT. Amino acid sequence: CASSEGGATNEKLFF.

The CDR3 is CASSLETYYRTGAPHTQYF. The CDR3 region has the DNA TGCGCCAGCAGCTTGGAGACGTATTACAGAACAGGCGCACCGCACACGCAGTATTTT. The J gene is TRBJ2-3, the V gene TRBV5-1; tentative D call: TRBD1 (5 bases). V gave up 0 bases and J gave up 9 bases, with 29 bases separating them. CDR1 and CDR2 (germline): SGHRS, YFSETQ. There are 19 residues in the CDR3.

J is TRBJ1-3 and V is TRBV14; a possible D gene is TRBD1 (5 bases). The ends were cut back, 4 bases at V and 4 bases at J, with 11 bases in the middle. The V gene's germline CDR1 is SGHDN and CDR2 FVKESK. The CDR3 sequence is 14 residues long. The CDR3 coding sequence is TGTGCCAGCAGCCGCCTGACAGTCGGAAACACCATATATTTT. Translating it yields CASSRLTVGNTIYF.

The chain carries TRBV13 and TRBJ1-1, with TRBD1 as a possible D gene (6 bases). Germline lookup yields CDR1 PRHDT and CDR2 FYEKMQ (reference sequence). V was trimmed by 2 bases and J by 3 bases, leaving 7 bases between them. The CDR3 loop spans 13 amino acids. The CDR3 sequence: CASSLYRDTEAFF. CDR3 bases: TGTGCCAGCAGCTTATACAGGGACACTGAAGCTTTCTTT.

The CDR3 region has the DNA TGTGCCAGCAGTCCCGGACAGAACACTGAAGCTTTCTTT. It is translated as CASSPGQNTEAFF. This rearrangement joins TRBV12-3 or TRBV12-4 to TRBJ1-1, with a tentative D call TRBD1 (5 bases). The ends were cut back, 5 bases at V and 1 base at J, with 8 bases in the middle. This CDR3 region has 13 residues.